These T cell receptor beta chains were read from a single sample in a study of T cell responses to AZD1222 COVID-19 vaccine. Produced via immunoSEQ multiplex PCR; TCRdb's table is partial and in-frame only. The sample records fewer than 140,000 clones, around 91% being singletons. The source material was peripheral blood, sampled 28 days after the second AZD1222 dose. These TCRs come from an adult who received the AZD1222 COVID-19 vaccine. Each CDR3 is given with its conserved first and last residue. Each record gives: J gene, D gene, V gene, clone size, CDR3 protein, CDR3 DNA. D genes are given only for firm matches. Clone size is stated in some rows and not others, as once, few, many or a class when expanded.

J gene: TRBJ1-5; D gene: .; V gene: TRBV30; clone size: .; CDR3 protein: CAWSGGQRRQPQHF; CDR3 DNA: TGTGCCTGGAGTGGGGGACAAAGGCGACAGCCCCAGCATTTT
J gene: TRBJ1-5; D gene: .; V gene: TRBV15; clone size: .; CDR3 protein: CATSSLRDNQPQHF; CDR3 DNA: TGTGCCACCAGCAGCCTCAGAGACAATCAGCCCCAGCATTTT
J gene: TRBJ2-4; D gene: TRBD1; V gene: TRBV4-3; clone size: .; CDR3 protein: CASSLRQGENIQYF; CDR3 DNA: TGCGCCAGCAGCCTACGACAGGGGGAAAACATTCAGTACTTC
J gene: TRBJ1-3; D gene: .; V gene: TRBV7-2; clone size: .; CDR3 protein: CASSLAPVGPLSGNTIYF; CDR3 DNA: TGTGCCAGCAGCTTAGCGCCAGTGGGCCCTCTATCTGGAAACACCATATATTTT
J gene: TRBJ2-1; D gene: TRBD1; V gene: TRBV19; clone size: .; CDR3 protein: CASSSTGNNEQFF; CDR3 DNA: TGTGCCAGTAGCTCGACAGGGAACAATGAGCAGTTCTTC
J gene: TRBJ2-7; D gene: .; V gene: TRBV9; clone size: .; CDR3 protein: CASSVGADNTYEQYF; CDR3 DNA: TGTGCCAGCAGCGTTGGAGCTGATAACACCTACGAGCAGTACTTC
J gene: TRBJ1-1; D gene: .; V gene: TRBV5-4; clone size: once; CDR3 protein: CASSLFGAHTEAFF; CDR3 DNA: TGTGCCAGCAGCTTGTTTGGGGCCCACACTGAAGCTTTCTTT
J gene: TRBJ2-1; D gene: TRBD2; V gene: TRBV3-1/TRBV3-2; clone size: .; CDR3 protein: CASSQPGLGRNEQFF; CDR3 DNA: TGTGCCAGCAGCCAACCGGGACTAGGCCGCAATGAGCAGTTCTTC
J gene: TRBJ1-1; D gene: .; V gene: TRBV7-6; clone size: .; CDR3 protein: CASSPDSYLEAFF; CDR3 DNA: TGTGCCAGCAGCCCCGACTCTTACCTTGAAGCTTTCTTT
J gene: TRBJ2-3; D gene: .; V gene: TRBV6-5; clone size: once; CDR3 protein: CASSYLGDTQYF; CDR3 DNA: TGTGCCAGCAGTTACTTGGGAGATACGCAGTATTTT
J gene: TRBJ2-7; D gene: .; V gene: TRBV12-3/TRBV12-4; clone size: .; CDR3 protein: CASSLGRYYEQYF; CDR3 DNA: TGTGCCAGCAGTCTGGGGAGATACTACGAGCAGTACTTC
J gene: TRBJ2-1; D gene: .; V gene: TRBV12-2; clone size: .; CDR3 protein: CASRPEGEQFF; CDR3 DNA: TGTGCAAGTCGCCCAGAGGGAGAGCAGTTCTTC
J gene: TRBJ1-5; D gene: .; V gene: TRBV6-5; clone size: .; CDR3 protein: CASSSAVSANQPQHF; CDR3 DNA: TGTGCCAGCAGTTCAGCAGTGAGTGCGAATCAGCCCCAGCATTTT
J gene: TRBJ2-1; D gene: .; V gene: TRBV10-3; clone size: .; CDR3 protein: CAISEMNEQFF; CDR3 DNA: TGTGCCATCAGTGAGATGAATGAGCAGTTCTTC
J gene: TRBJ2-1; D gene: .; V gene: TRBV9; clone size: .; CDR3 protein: CASSGPLIGSYNEQFF; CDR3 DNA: TGTGCCAGCAGCGGCCCTTTAATAGGATCCTACAATGAGCAGTTCTTC
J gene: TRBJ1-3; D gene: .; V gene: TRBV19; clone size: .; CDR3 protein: CASSTTGHRNSGNTIYF; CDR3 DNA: TGTGCCAGTAGTACTACGGGACACCGAAACTCTGGAAACACCATATATTTT
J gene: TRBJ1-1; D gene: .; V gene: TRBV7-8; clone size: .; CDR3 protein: CASSRNMNTEAFF; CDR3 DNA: TGTGCCAGCAGCCGAAATATGAACACTGAAGCTTTCTTT
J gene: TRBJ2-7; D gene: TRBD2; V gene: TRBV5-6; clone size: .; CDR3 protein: CASSPRGRATYEQYF; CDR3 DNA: TGTGCCAGCAGCCCCCGAGGGAGGGCAACCTACGAGCAGTACTTC
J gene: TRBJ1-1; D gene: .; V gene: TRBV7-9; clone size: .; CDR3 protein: CASSVGNTEAFF; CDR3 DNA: TGTGCCAGCAGCGTGGGGAACACTGAAGCTTTCTTT
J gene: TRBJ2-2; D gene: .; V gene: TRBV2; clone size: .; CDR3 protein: CASNLGTVHTGELFF; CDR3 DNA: TGTGCCAGCAACCTGGGGACGGTTCACACCGGGGAGCTGTTTTTT
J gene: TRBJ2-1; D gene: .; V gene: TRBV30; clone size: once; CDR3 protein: CAWSSDGYNEQFF; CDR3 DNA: TGTGCCTGGAGCTCGGACGGCTACAATGAGCAGTTCTTC
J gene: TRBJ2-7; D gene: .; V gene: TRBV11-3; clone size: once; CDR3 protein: CASSLGPNYEQYF; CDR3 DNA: TGTGCCAGCAGCCTGGGACCAAACTACGAGCAGTACTTC
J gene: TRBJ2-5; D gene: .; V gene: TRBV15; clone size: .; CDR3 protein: CATSRGVREQETQYF; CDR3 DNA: TGTGCCACCAGCAGAGGGGTCAGAGAGCAAGAGACCCAGTACTTC
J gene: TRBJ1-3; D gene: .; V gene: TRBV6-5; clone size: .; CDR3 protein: CASSYEPVFSGNTIYF; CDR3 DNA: TGTGCCAGCAGTTACGAACCGGTGTTCTCTGGAAACACCATATATTTT
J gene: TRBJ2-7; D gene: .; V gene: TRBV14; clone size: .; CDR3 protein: CASSLSSYEQYF; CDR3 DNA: TGTGCCAGCAGCCTCTCAAGCTACGAGCAGTACTTC
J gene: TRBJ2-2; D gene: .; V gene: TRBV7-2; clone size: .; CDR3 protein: CASSLSVVRAGELFF; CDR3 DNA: TGTGCCAGCAGCTTGTCGGTAGTTCGGGCCGGGGAGCTGTTTTTT
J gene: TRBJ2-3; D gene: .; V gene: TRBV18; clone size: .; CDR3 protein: CASSPPSAREYDTQYF; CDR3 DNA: TGTGCCAGCTCACCACCGTCCGCCAGGGAATACGATACGCAGTATTTT
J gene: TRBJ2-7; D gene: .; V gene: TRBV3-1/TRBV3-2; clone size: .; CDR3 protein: CASSTKKEASYEQYF; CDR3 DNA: TGTGCCAGCAGCACCAAGAAGGAGGCCAGCTACGAGCAGTACTTC
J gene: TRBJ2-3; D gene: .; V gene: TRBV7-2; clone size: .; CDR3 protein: CASSLERTTPPFF; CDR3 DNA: TGTGCCAGCAGCTTAGAACGGACCACCCCTCCCTTTTTT